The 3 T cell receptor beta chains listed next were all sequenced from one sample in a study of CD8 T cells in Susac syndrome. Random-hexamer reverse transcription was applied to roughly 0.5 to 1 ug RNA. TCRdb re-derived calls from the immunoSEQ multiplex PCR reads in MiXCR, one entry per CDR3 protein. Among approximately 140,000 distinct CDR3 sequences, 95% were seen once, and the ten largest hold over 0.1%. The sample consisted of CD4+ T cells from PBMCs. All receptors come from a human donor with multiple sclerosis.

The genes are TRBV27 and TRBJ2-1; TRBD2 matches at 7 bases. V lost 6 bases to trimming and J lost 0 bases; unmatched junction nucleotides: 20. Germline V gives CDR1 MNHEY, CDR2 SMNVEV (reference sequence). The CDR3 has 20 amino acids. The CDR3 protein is CASSLGGRLSGTSSYNEQFF. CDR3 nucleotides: TGTGCCAGCAGCCTGGGGGGACGACTCAGCGGGACGAGCTCCTACAATGAGCAGTTCTTC.

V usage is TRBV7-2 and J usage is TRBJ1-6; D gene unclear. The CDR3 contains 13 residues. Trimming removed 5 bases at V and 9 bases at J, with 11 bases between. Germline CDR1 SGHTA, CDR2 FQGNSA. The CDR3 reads CASSLMQVSPLHF. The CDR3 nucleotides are TGTGCCAGCAGCCTAATGCAGGTTTCACCCCTCCACTTT.

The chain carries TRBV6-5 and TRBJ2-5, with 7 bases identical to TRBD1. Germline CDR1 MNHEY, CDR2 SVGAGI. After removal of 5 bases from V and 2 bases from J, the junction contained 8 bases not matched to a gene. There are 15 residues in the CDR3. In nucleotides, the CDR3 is TGTGCCAGCAGTCGCGACAGGGCGACACAAGAGACCCAGTACTTC. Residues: CASSRDRATQETQYF.